This TCR beta chain came from a study of CD8+ T cells in alopecia areata. Regarding the study as a whole: Tofacitinib significantly lowered scalp clonality and expanded CD8+ clones among the top 100. The study found that many expanded lesional clones persisted in scalp and blood during tofacitinib. Association of baseline CD8+ expansion with response is uncertain owing to one nonresponder.

RNA extraction was followed by reverse transcription into cDNA, which acted as the sequencing template. TCRdb keeps only in-frame clones here, not all; method: immunoSEQ multiplex PCR. The profile covers over 150,000 clones, with approximately 60% appearing a single time and approximately 15% taken by the ten largest. Treatment noted: oral pan-JAK inhibitor, 5-10 mg twice daily. Patients with alopecia areata provided lesional scalp punch biopsies as well as peripheral blood. Germline CDR1 is SQVTM and CDR2 is ANQGSEA. The CDR3 is 15 residues long. Trimming left V 6 bases short and J 6 bases short, with 20 bases between. On this clone: The antigen remains unidentified.

This clonotype originated in a human donor with alopecia areata. The starting material was CD4+ T cells sorted from blood, obtained at week 24, from a patient treated with tofacitinib. This rearrangement joins TRBV29-1 to TRBJ2-2; perhaps TRBD2 as D (6 bases). CDR3 in amino acids: CSVPGGYFPPGELFF. CDR3 sequence (DNA): TGCAGCGTCCCTGGGGGGTATTTCCCCCCCGGGGAGCTGTTTTTT.